This record concerns one T cell receptor (beta chain) sequence. This record belongs to a study of blood T cell repertoires in COVID-19. In the study overall: Samples came from the United States, Italy and Spain, spanning acute and convalescent COVID-19. PBMCs, B-cell-depleted T cells, or T cells were the source of the cDNA or gDNA that made up the material.

In the original processing: Estimation of nucleated cell counts was performed using reference gene primer amplification. Clones were read by immunoSEQ multiplex PCR, and TCRdb kept only the in-frame ones, dropping some. Clone size and the V and J calls come from that table; the DNA yielded D and trimming. The repertoire consists of fewer than 80,000 clones, with roughly 90% occurring once and the leading ten covering approximately 2.5%. Looked up from germline, CDR1 is SGHTA and CDR2 is FQGNSA. There are 15 residues in the CDR3. V lost 3 bases and J lost 3; bases outside the gene matches: 5. Sequencing was carried out using peripheral blood. The TCR originated in a human donor in a cohort sampled during active COVID-19. V is TRBV7-2 and J is TRBJ2-7; 10 bases align to TRBD1. This CDR3 reads CASSLGTGVIYEQYF. CDR3 nucleotide sequence: TGTGCCAGCAGCTTGGGGACAGGGGTAATCTACGAGCAGTACTTC.